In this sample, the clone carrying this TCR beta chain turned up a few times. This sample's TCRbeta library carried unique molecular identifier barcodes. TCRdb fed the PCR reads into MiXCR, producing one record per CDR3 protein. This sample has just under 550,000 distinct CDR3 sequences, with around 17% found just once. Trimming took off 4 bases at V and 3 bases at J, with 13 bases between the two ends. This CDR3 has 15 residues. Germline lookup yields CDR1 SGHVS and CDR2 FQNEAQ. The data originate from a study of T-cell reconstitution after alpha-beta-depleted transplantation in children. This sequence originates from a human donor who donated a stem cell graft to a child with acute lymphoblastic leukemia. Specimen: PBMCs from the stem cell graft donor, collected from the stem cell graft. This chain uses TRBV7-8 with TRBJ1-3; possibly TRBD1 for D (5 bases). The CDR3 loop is CASSSPGLLGNTIYF. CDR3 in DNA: TGTGCCAGCAGCTCCCCAGGGCTTCTTGGAAACACCATATATTTT. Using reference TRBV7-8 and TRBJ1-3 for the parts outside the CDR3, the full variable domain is GAGVSQSPRYKVAKRGQDVALRCDPISGHVSLFWYQQALGQGPEFLTYFQNEAQLDKSGLPSDRFFAERPEGSVSTLKIQRTQQEDSAVYLCASSSPGLLGNTIYFGEGSWLTVV.